This T cell receptor (beta chain) came from a study of technical replicates of blood from a handful of donors (dated by TCRdb to about 2017). Note on this clone: This clone's antigen is unknown. One base away there is no much larger clone; base qualities are not given.

Measured from the cysteine to the phenylalanine, the CDR3 is 15 residues long. Only the CDR3 DNA stays, 45 bases, in frame from base 1. For CDR1 and CDR2, the germline V gene lists SGHAT and FQNNGV. Germline trimming: 4 bases from V, 2 bases from J; junction bases outside gene matches: 5. Library preparation used the immunoSEQ multiplex PCR assay. The clones in this table, taken by TCRdb from immuneACCESS, are in-frame only. Not every clone is retained; where verified, under half of the shortfall comes from an unresolved V gene, and the cause of the rest is unknown. The sample table lists approximately 70,000 clones, 98% of them with a count of one. The leading ten clones occupy under 0.2% of the sample.

The TCR was taken from a human donor in good health. Sequenced material: T cells isolated from PBMCs. In this chain, TRBV11-2 is recombined with TRBJ2-1, and 7 bases in between align with TRBD2. The DNA is as follows: TGTGCCAGCAGCTCGGGGGGAAAGGCCTACAATGAGCAGTTCTTC. It translates to CASSSGGKAYNEQFF.